A single sample gave rise to the 28 T cell receptor beta chains below, sequenced in a study of T cell changes during pregnancy in multiple sclerosis. TCRdb keeps only in-frame clones here, not all; method: immunoSEQ multiplex PCR. The sample has under 35,000 clones, about nine tenths seen once; the top ten hold 6% to 9%. This specimen was CD8+ T cells from peripheral blood mononuclear cells, taken before pregnancy. Every receptor here comes from a female donor with multiple sclerosis, enrolled in a pregnancy study.

This clone occurred once. The chain has TRBV5-4 and TRBJ2-1; D gene ambiguous. Trimming cost V 4 bases and J 8 bases, with 19 bases left between them. The V gene's germline CDR1 is SGHNT and CDR2 YYREEE (reference sequence). The CDR3 totals 15 residues. CDR3 in amino acids: CASSAPETEYYEQFF. The CDR3 coding sequence is TGTGCCAGCAGCGCACCCGAGACTGAATATTATGAGCAGTTCTTC.

V is TRBV9 and J is TRBJ2-7, with a possible D match to TRBD2 (7 bases). Deletions cut 3 bases from V and 2 bases from J, with 18 bases between. The CDR3 covers 16 residues. Germline V gene data show CDR1 as SGDLS and CDR2 as YYNGEE. The CDR3 spells CASSEGGDPGPYEQYF. The CDR3 DNA is TGTGCCAGCAGCGAAGGGGGGGACCCAGGACCCTACGAGCAGTACTTC.

This clone was seen just once. V usage is TRBV28 and J usage is TRBJ2-7; TRBD1 matches at 7 bases. V was clipped by 5 bases and J by 3 bases; unmatched bases: 13. Per germline, CDR1 MDHEN and CDR2 SYDVKM. CDR3 length: 16 residues. This CDR3 reads CASSPLSTGLFYEQYF. The DNA for the CDR3 is TGTGCCAGCAGTCCCCTCTCGACAGGGCTATTCTACGAGCAGTACTTC.

The rearrangement joins TRBV19 to TRBJ2-1; unclear D gene. Germline-derived CDR1 and CDR2 are LNHDA and SQIVND (reference sequence). CDR3 size: 13 residues. V shed 5 bases and J shed 0 bases, with 5 bases lying between them. In DNA, the CDR3 is TGTGCCAGTAGTTTCAGCTCCTACAATGAGCAGTTCTTC. Protein sequence: CASSFSSYNEQFF.

The chain joins TRBV6-1 to TRBJ2-1; TRBD2 aligns across 10 bases. Germline CDR1 reads MNHNS; CDR2 reads SASEGT. The CDR3 contains 15 residues. V lost 10 bases, J lost 3 bases, and 9 bases stayed unmatched. For the CDR3, the DNA is TGTGCCACTACGCTAGCGGGAGACAACTACAATGAGCAGTTCTTC. Translated, it gives CATTLAGDNYNEQFF.

This chain joins TRBV9 and TRBJ2-1; TRBD2 aligns across 7 bases. This CDR3 contains 17 residues. Germline CDR1 and CDR2: SGDLS and YYNGEE. J lost 2 bases, V lost 4 bases, and 12 bases had no gene match. CDR3 loop: CASSPDNWGGAYNEQFF. The CDR3 DNA sequence: TGTGCCAGCAGCCCTGATAATTGGGGGGGGGCCTACAATGAGCAGTTCTTC. The whole variable domain, filled in from reference TRBV9 and TRBJ2-1, reads DSGVTQTPKHLITATGQRVTLRCSPRSGDLSVYWYQQSLDQGLQFLIQYYNGEERAKGNILERFSAQQFPDLHSELNLSSLELGDSALYFCASSPDNWGGAYNEQFFGPGTRLTVL.

V gene TRBV11-2 combines with J gene TRBJ2-7; no definite D call. The CDR3 sequence is 14 residues long. Trimming removed 1 base at V and 9 bases at J, with 16 bases between. CDR1 is SGHAT, CDR2 FQNNGV, per germline. The CDR3 nucleotides are TGTGCCAGCAGCTTAGGGGCCGATTTCGGTCGGCAGTACTTC. Translation gives CASSLGADFGRQYF.

The V gene is TRBV11-3, the J gene TRBJ1-1, with a possible D match to TRBD1 (5 bases). The CDR3 contains 14 residues. Germline V CDR1 and CDR2: SGHNT, YENEEA. The V end was cut by 4 bases, the J end by 1 base, with 10 bases between. The CDR3 region is CASSSRQGNTEAFF. CDR3 coding DNA: TGTGCCAGCAGCTCCCGGCAGGGGAACACTGAAGCTTTCTTT.

V gene TRBV7-9 combines with J gene TRBJ2-3; maybe TRBD1 (8 bases). From germline, CDR1 is SEHNR and CDR2 FQNEAQ (reference sequence). The CDR3 spans 16 residues. V lost 6 bases to trimming and J lost 2 bases, with 18 bases between them. The CDR3 region has the DNA TGTGCCAGCAGTTCGAACAGGGGGGGGGCCACAGATACGCAGTATTTT. Translation: CASSSNRGGATDTQYF.

The chain employs TRBV6-5 and TRBJ2-1, with 10 bases lining up with TRBD1. The CDR3 runs 16 residues. Germline V CDR1 and CDR2: MNHEY, SVGAGI. With 0 bases clipped from V and 4 bases from J, the junction kept 3 bases outside the gene matches. The CDR3 here is CASSYSGTGVYNEQFF. The CDR3 bases are TGTGCCAGCAGTTACTCGGGGACAGGGGTTTACAATGAGCAGTTCTTC.

This clone showed up just a few times. The chain joins TRBV19 to TRBJ1-2; 7 bases align to TRBD1. Germline CDR1 LNHDA, CDR2 SQIVND (reference sequence). The CDR3 has 14 amino acids. V was clipped by 8 bases and J by 1 base; unmatched bases: 7. The DNA of the CDR3 is TGTGCCAGTGCCCCGACAGGGTTTAACTATGGCTACACCTTC. Encoded protein: CASAPTGFNYGYTF.

Of note for this clone: This specimen includes other DNA sequences encoding the same CDR3. The chain couples TRBV19 to TRBJ2-7; 9 bases are a match to TRBD2. V gave up 4 bases and J gave up 2 bases; unmatched junction bases: 12. The CDR3 has 17 amino acids. The germline CDR1 and CDR2 sequences are LNHDA and SQIVND (reference sequence). In DNA, the CDR3 is TGTGCCAGTAGTACAGGCTCAGGACTAGCGTCCACCTACGAGCAGTACTTC. This sequence encodes CASSTGSGLASTYEQYF.

The CDR3: CASSQAGTSAVDTQYF. CDR3 nucleotides: TGTGCCAGCAGCCAAGCCGGGACTAGCGCGGTGGATACGCAGTATTTT. This chain uses TRBV4-2 with TRBJ2-3; TRBD2 matches at 10 bases. Germline V lookup: CDR1 LGHNA, CDR2 YNFKEQ. V shed 1 base and J 6 bases; nucleotides not matched to a gene: 7. CDR3 length: 16 amino acids.

V usage is TRBV28 and J usage is TRBJ2-1; 7 bases fit TRBD2. The CDR3 is 17 amino acids. Germline assignment: CDR1 MDHEN and CDR2 SYDVKM. The trim removed 5 bases at V and 5 bases at J, leaving 15 bases unmatched. CDR3 sequence (DNA): TGTGCCAGCAGTCTCGGGACTACCGGTGAGGTAAACAATGAGCAGTTCTTC. Protein sequence: CASSLGTTGEVNNEQFF.

On this clone itself: Different DNA sequences within this sample yield the same CDR3. The V and J genes are TRBV6-5 and TRBJ2-3; D unclear. The germline V gene encodes CDR1 MNHEY and CDR2 SVGAGI. Trimming shortened V by 0 bases and J by 6 bases, and 7 bases separated the two germline ends. The CDR3 is 13 residues long. The CDR3 reads CASSYSTGDTQYF. The CDR3 DNA is TGTGCCAGCAGTTACTCGACTGGGGATACGCAGTATTTT.

This clone showed up just a few times. The chain has TRBV25-1 and TRBJ1-2; tentative D call: TRBD1 (5 bases). Germline-derived CDR1 and CDR2 are MGHDK and SYGVNS. This CDR3 is built from 14 residues. V was clipped by 3 bases and J by 3 bases, with 11 bases between them. The CDR3 coding sequence is TGTGCCAGCAGTGATCAGGGAAACTACTATGGCTACACCTTC. It yields the protein CASSDQGNYYGYTF.

The chain links TRBV11-2 to TRBJ2-7, with D perhaps matching TRBD2 (5 bases). This CDR3 region has 14 residues. Trimming took off 7 bases at V and 4 bases at J, with 17 bases between the two ends. Germline assignment: CDR1 SGHAT and CDR2 FQNNGV. CDR3 coding DNA: TGTGCCAGCAACCCTCTTAGGACGGGATACGAGCAGTACTTC. Translation: CASNPLRTGYEQYF.

This chain connects TRBV21-1 to TRBJ2-7; the table calls TRBD1, which could not be checked here. TRBV21-1 is listed as a pseudogene. The CDR3 consists of 16 residues. Here the CDR3 reads CASSKSRTPVSYEQYF. The CDR3 DNA reads TGTGCCAGCAGCAAATCCAGGACACCGGTCTCCTACGAGCAGTACTTC.

The chain carries TRBV19 and TRBJ2-6; D possibly corresponds to TRBD1 (5 bases). Germline V lookup: CDR1 LNHDA, CDR2 SQIVND (reference sequence). This CDR3 region has 18 residues. Trimming pared 5 bases from V and 5 bases from J, leaving 22 bases between. Written as DNA, the CDR3 is TGTGCCAGTAGTTACAGGCTGACAAATCACAGTCGGGCCAACGTCCTGACTTTC. Translating gives CASSYRLTNHSRANVLTF.

The V call is TRBV9, the J call TRBJ2-2; D is perhaps TRBD2 (7 bases). The germline CDR1 and CDR2 sequences are SGDLS and YYNGEE. The CDR3 totals 16 residues. V lost 3 bases and J lost 5, with 17 bases in between. The CDR3 DNA follows: TGTGCCAGCAGCGCTCAGGGGAGGGTTTTTACCGGGGAGCTGTTTTTT. Its protein is CASSAQGRVFTGELFF.

V gene TRBV14 combines with J gene TRBJ1-5; D possibly corresponds to TRBD1 (6 bases). The CDR3 spans 14 residues. Germline V CDR1 and CDR2: SGHDN, FVKESK. Trimming left V 6 bases short and J 3 bases short, with 12 bases between. CDR3 in amino acids: CASSDGQNNQPQHF. The CDR3 coding sequence is TGTGCCAGCAGTGACGGACAGAACAATCAGCCCCAGCATTTT.

This clone came up once. The CDR3 bases are TGTGCCAGCAGCTTCCCAGCCGGGACAGGGGAAACATTTTTATATGGCTACACCTTC. Protein sequence: CASSFPAGTGETFLYGYTF. The chain is built from TRBV7-9 and TRBJ1-2, with TRBD1 matching over 10 bases. Germline loops: CDR1 SEHNR, CDR2 FQNEAQ (reference sequence). The CDR3 has 19 amino acids. V was clipped by 3 bases and J by 5 bases; unmatched bases: 18.

This chain connects TRBV6-5 to TRBJ2-1; 14 nucleotides line up with TRBD2. The CDR3 has 15 amino acids. Germline CDR1 reads MNHEY; CDR2 reads SVGAGI. V shed 4 bases and J 8 bases; nucleotides not matched to a gene: 4. The CDR3 spells CASSWTSGRSDEQFF. CDR3 nucleotides: TGTGCCAGCAGTTGGACTAGCGGGAGGAGCGATGAGCAGTTCTTC.

This chain connects TRBV30 to TRBJ1-1; D is uncertain. The germline gives CDR1 GTSNPN, CDR2 SVGIG (reference sequence). The V end was cut by 0 bases, the J end by 6 bases, with 11 bases between. This CDR3 comprises 13 residues. The CDR3 here is CAWSVLPWAEAFF. CDR3 DNA sequence: TGTGCCTGGAGTGTACTACCGTGGGCTGAAGCTTTCTTT.

The count of this clone is one. The chain combines TRBV7-6 with TRBJ1-1; D might be TRBD1 (6 bases). The ends were cut back, 3 bases at V and 5 bases at J, with 10 bases in the middle. Germline assignment: CDR1 SGHVS and CDR2 FNYEAQ. The CDR3 covers 13 residues. DNA of the CDR3: TGTGCCAGCAGCTTGGGACAAAGTACTGAAGCTTTCTTT. It is translated as CASSLGQSTEAFF.

CDR3 bases: TGTGCTAGTGGTTTAGGAACAGGGGTCTACAATGAGCAGTTCTTC. Residues: CASGLGTGVYNEQFF. The chain carries TRBV12-5 and TRBJ2-1, with TRBD1 matching 7 bases. Germline CDR1 LGHNT, CDR2 FRNRAP. The junction had 5 bases not matched to a gene; V was cut back by 3 bases and J by 3 bases. This CDR3 region has 15 residues.

This clone ranks as medium-sized. J is TRBJ2-3 and V is TRBV6-4; 9 bases map to TRBD1. CDR1 and CDR2 from the germline V gene are MRHNA and SNTAGT. The CDR3 spans 15 residues. Trimming at V came to 3 bases and at J to 4 bases, leaving 5 bases not matched to a gene. Written as DNA, the CDR3 is TGTGCCAGCAGTGAAACAGGGGGCCGGGCAGATACGCAGTATTTT. Its protein is CASSETGGRADTQYF.

This chain joins TRBV5-1 and TRBJ1-1; D gene ambiguous. In germline, CDR1 is SGHRS, CDR2 YFSETQ. The germline V and J ends were trimmed by 1 base and 4 bases, with 8 bases remaining between them. This CDR3 has 13 amino acids. CDR3 sequence reads: CASSLNGVTEAFF. The CDR3 nucleotides read TGCGCCAGCAGCTTGAACGGGGTCACTGAAGCTTTCTTT.